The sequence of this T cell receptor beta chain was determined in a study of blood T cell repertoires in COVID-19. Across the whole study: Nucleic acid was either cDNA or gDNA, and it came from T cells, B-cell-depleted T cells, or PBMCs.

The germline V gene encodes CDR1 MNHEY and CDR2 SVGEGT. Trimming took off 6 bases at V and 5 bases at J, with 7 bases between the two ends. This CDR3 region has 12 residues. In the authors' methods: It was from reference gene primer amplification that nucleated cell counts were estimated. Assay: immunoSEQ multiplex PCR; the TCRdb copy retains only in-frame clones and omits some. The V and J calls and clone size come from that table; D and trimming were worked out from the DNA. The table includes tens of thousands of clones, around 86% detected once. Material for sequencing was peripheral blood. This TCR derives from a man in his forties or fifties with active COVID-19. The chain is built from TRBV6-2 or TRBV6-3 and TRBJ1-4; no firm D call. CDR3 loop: CASSSKNEKLFF. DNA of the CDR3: TGTGCCAGCAGCAGCAAAAATGAAAAACTGTTTTTT.